These T cell receptor beta chains were read from a single sample in a study of blood T cell repertoires in COVID-19. This table comes from immunoSEQ multiplex PCR, and its TCRdb copy is limited to in-frame clones, with some not included. The sample carries roughly 230,000 clones, around 84% recorded once. The sample taken for sequencing was PBMCs or T cells enriched from blood (not recorded which). Every receptor here comes from a woman aged 50 to 65 who had been exposed to COVID-19. The CDR3 runs from the conserved cysteine through the conserved F or W. D genes are given only for firm matches. Some rows have no size entry. The others give once, few or many, or a class for an expanded clone.

j_gene	v_gene	abundance	d_gene	CDR3aa	CDR3nt
TRBJ1-1	TRBV18	-	TRBD1	CASSRDRERVTEAFF	TGTGCCAGCTCTCGGGACAGGGAACGCGTGACTGAAGCTTTCTTT
TRBJ1-2	TRBV28	-	-	CASSSRVPGYTF	TGTGCCAGCAGTTCCAGGGTCCCGGGCTACACCTTC
TRBJ1-2	TRBV3-1/TRBV3-2	-	TRBD1	CASSRGTANYGYTF	TGTGCCAGCAGCCGGGGGACAGCCAACTATGGCTACACCTTC
TRBJ1-6	TRBV5-1	-	-	CASSLATGTWNPPNNSPLHF	TGCGCCAGCAGCTTGGCTACCGGGACATGGAATCCTCCAAATAATTCACCCCTCCACTTT
TRBJ1-2	TRBV10-2	-	TRBD1	CASRGGANYGYTF	TGCGCCAGTAGAGGGGGCGCGAACTATGGCTACACCTTC
TRBJ2-3	TRBV7-8	-	-	CASSPLVGSDTQYF	TGTGCCAGCAGCCCACTAGTTGGTTCGGATACGCAGTATTTT
TRBJ1-3	TRBV18	few	-	CASSPAGLNSGNTIYF	TGTGCCAGCTCACCAGCGGGGCTTAACTCTGGAAACACCATATATTTT
TRBJ1-2	TRBV5-6	-	-	CASSFRQVYGYTF	TGTGCCAGCAGCTTCCGGCAGGTCTATGGCTACACCTTC
TRBJ2-2	TRBV18	-	-	CASSSSTGELFF	TGTGCCAGCTCATCGAGCACCGGGGAGCTGTTTTTT
TRBJ1-2	TRBV3-1/TRBV3-2	-	TRBD1	CASSPTGGENYGYTF	TGTGCCAGCAGTCCGACAGGGGGCGAAAACTATGGCTACACCTTC
TRBJ2-1	TRBV18	-	TRBD2	CASSPLAGTYNEQFF	TGTGCCAGCTCCCCGCTAGCGGGAACTTACAATGAGCAGTTCTTC
TRBJ1-4	TRBV5-8	-	-	CASSLAGRKGANEKLFF	TGTGCCAGCAGCTTGGCCGGTAGAAAGGGAGCTAATGAAAAACTGTTTTTT
TRBJ2-2	TRBV9	-	-	CASSVGGANTGELFF	TGTGCCAGCAGCGTAGGGGGCGCGAACACCGGGGAGCTGTTTTTT
TRBJ2-7	TRBV6-5	-	TRBD1	CASNRDRSNYEQYF	TGTGCCAGCAATCGGGACAGATCCAACTACGAGCAGTACTTC
TRBJ2-3	TRBV15	-	-	CATSSGGPSTDTQYF	TGTGCCACCAGCAGCGGGGGGCCCAGCACAGATACGCAGTATTTT
TRBJ2-1	TRBV6-4	-	TRBD1	CASSRGQGPLNEQFF	TGTGCCAGCAGCCGGGGACAGGGGCCCCTCAATGAGCAGTTCTTC
TRBJ1-5	TRBV19	-	-	CASSIEVLSSTDQPQHF	TGTGCCAGTAGTATAGAAGTTTTGAGTTCAACCGATCAGCCCCAGCATTTT
TRBJ1-6	TRBV11-2	-	-	CASSTRDLRSSYNSPLHF	TGTGCCAGCAGCACCCGGGACTTAAGGAGCTCCTATAATTCACCCCTCCACTTT
TRBJ1-5	TRBV5-5	-	-	CASSLTDNSNQPQHF	TGTGCCAGCAGCTTGACTGATAATAGCAATCAGCCCCAGCATTTT
TRBJ1-2	TRBV4-1	-	-	CASSQVRTDYGYTF	TGCGCCAGCAGCCAAGTCAGGACAGACTATGGCTACACCTTC
TRBJ1-1	TRBV5-4	-	-	CASSPKSGGNTEAFF	TGTGCCAGCAGCCCCAAAAGCGGAGGGAACACTGAAGCTTTCTTT
TRBJ1-1	TRBV5-1	-	TRBD1	CASSFSDRGEAFF	TGCGCCAGCAGCTTCTCGGACAGGGGTGAAGCTTTCTTT
TRBJ2-3	TRBV18	once	-	CASSGGLPDTQYF	TGTGCCAGCTCAGGGGGCCTACCAGATACGCAGTATTTT
TRBJ1-1	TRBV5-1	-	-	CASSLNGQGTEAFF	TGCGCCAGCAGCTTGAATGGGCAGGGGACTGAAGCTTTCTTT
TRBJ2-1	TRBV11-2	-	-	CASSGKGNGGPYNEQFF	TGTGCCAGCAGTGGGAAGGGTAACGGGGGGCCCTACAATGAGCAGTTCTTC
TRBJ2-7	TRBV7-9	-	-	CASSFSSYEQYF	TGTGCCAGCAGCTTTAGTTCCTACGAGCAGTACTTC
TRBJ2-1	TRBV5-8	once	-	CASSLVVGDWHNEQFF	TGTGCCAGCAGCTTGGTAGTGGGGGACTGGCACAATGAGCAGTTCTTC
TRBJ1-1	TRBV18	few	TRBD1	CASSLTGGSTLNTEAFF	TGTGCCAGCTCCCTTACAGGGGGCTCGACTCTGAACACTGAAGCTTTCTTT
TRBJ2-4	TRBV25-1	-	-	CASSAGTSLAKNIQYF	TGTGCCAGCAGTGCCGGGACATCGCTAGCCAAAAACATTCAGTACTTC
TRBJ1-2	TRBV6-2/TRBV6-3	once	-	CASSSTGRGDGYTF	TGTGCCAGCAGTTCCACAGGTCGAGGAGATGGCTACACCTTC
TRBJ1-1	TRBV6-1	-	-	CASSESGVTEAFF	TGTGCCAGCAGTGAATCAGGGGTCACTGAAGCTTTCTTT
TRBJ2-7	TRBV28	-	TRBD1	CASGTGAHEQYF	TGTGCCAGCGGCACAGGGGCCCACGAGCAGTACTTC
TRBJ2-7	TRBV2	-	-	CASSDVALVGEQYF	TGTGCCAGCAGTGATGTTGCCCTAGTCGGCGAGCAGTACTTC
TRBJ2-2	TRBV5-1	-	TRBD2	CASSLRTSGNTGELFF	TGCGCCAGCAGCTTGAGGACTAGCGGAAACACCGGGGAGCTGTTTTTT
TRBJ1-6	TRBV5-1	-	-	CASSLEAGNNSPLHF	TGCGCCAGCAGCTTGGAAGCAGGGAACAATTCACCCCTCCACTTT
TRBJ2-3	TRBV5-1	few	TRBD2	CASSLSSGDDTQYF	TGCGCCAGCAGCTTGAGTAGCGGGGATGATACGCAGTATTTT
TRBJ2-7	TRBV11-2	-	TRBD2	CASSKGLAGVTSYEQYF	TGTGCCAGCAGCAAGGGACTAGCGGGGGTAACCTCCTACGAGCAGTACTTC
TRBJ1-1	TRBV11-1	-	TRBD1	CASSYTGDPEAFF	TGTGCCAGCAGTTATACAGGGGATCCTGAAGCTTTCTTT
TRBJ2-5	TRBV30	-	-	CAWSGGGETQYF	TGTGCCTGGAGTGGAGGGGGAGAGACCCAGTACTTC
TRBJ2-5	TRBV7-2	once	TRBD1	CASSLRTGGGLETQYF	TGTGCCAGCAGCTTAAGGACAGGGGGCGGCTTGGAGACCCAGTACTTC
TRBJ1-1	TRBV18	-	-	CASSQGNTEAFF	TGTGCCAGCTCGCAGGGGAACACTGAAGCTTTCTTT
TRBJ1-2	TRBV25-1	-	TRBD1	CASTSGQGYGYTF	TGTGCCAGCACATCTGGACAGGGTTATGGCTACACCTTC